The 24 T cell receptor beta chains given below trace back to one sample, sequenced in a study of control samples from healthy donors and cancer patients. Clones were read by immunoSEQ multiplex PCR, and TCRdb kept only the in-frame ones, dropping some. The table lists approximately 70,000 clones, 75% to 90% of them singletons, with more than 12% in the top ten. The specimen was blood. These receptors were taken from a man over 45 in good health.

This chain links TRBV2 with TRBJ1-6; D is possibly TRBD1 (5 bases). V lost 2 bases, J lost 10 bases, and 9 bases lay in between. CDR1 is SNHLY, CDR2 FYNNEI, per germline. This CDR3 has 13 amino acids. The DNA for the CDR3 is TGTGCCAGCAGTGAATGGGAGGGGTCACCCCTCCACTTT. Encoded protein: CASSEWEGSPLHF.

The rearrangement joins TRBV5-1 to TRBJ2-3; D is tentatively TRBD1 or TRBD2 (5 bases each). Germline CDR1 reads SGHRS; CDR2 reads YFSETQ. The CDR3 runs 11 residues. The germline V and J ends were trimmed by 0 bases and 10 bases, with 6 bases remaining between them. Here the CDR3 DNA reads TGCGCCAGCAGCTTGGGGGACCCGCAGTATTTT. Translated: CASSLGDPQYF.

The chain has TRBV7-2 and TRBJ2-7; 11 bases are shared with TRBD2. The germline V gene encodes CDR1 SGHTA and CDR2 FQGNSA. V gave up 5 bases and J gave up 3 bases; unmatched junction bases: 6. This CDR3 spans 15 amino acids. The CDR3 nucleotides read TGTGCCAGCAGCCTACCGGGACTAGCGGTCTACGAGCAGTACTTC. This translates into CASSLPGLAVYEQYF.

This chain connects TRBV6-5 to TRBJ1-2; the D gene is possibly TRBD1 (5 bases). Germline lookup yields CDR1 MNHEY and CDR2 SVGAGI. CDR3 length: 14 residues. The germline V and J ends were trimmed by 2 bases and 4 bases, with 11 bases remaining between them. CDR3 nucleotides: TGTGCCAGCAGTTACCGGGACGCCAGCTATGGCTACACCTTC. Translated, it gives CASSYRDASYGYTF.

J is TRBJ2-1 and V is TRBV11-2; D unclear. Trimming removed 8 bases from V and 0 bases from J, with 8 bases in between. CDR1 and CDR2 from the germline V gene are SGHAT and FQNNGV. The CDR3 contains 13 residues. The CDR3 nucleotides read TGTGCCAGCGGCAAGAGCTCCTACAATGAGCAGTTCTTC. This codes for CASGKSSYNEQFF. Complete variable domain (other parts from reference TRBV11-2 and TRBJ2-1): EAGVAQSPRYKIIEKRQSVAFWCNPISGHATLYWYQQILGQGPKLLIQFQNNGVVDDSQLPKDRFSAERLKGVDSTLKIQPAKLEDSAVYLCASGKSSYNEQFFGPGTRLTVL.

The V call is TRBV4-1, the J call TRBJ2-7, with 11 nucleotides matching TRBD2. CDR1 and CDR2 from the germline V gene are MGHRA and YSYEKL. The J segment lost 6 bases and the V segment lost 0 bases, leaving 4 bases of the junction unmatched. The CDR3 runs 15 residues. The CDR3 region is CASSQELAGAREQYF. CDR3 DNA sequence: TGCGCCAGCAGCCAAGAACTAGCGGGAGCACGCGAGCAGTACTTC.

In DNA, the CDR3 is TGTGCCAGCAGCCCAGGGGGAATAGCGGGAGGGTTAGAGACCCAGTACTTC. Translating gives CASSPGGIAGGLETQYF. The chain links TRBV4-2 to TRBJ2-5, with 11 bases identical to TRBD2. J gave up 4 bases and V 4 bases, and 11 bases lay outside the gene matches. Germline V CDR1 and CDR2: LGHNA, YNFKEQ. This CDR3 has 17 residues.

The gene calls are TRBV5-1 and TRBJ2-1; D remains ambiguous. Trimming stripped 5 bases from V and 5 bases from J, with 8 bases between. Germline CDR1 is SGHRS and CDR2 is YFSETQ. This CDR3 comprises 12 residues. Written as DNA, the CDR3 is TGCGCCAGCAGTAGAGAGAACAATGAGCAGTTCTTC. It translates to CASSRENNEQFF.

This chain joins TRBV4-1 and TRBJ2-7; D gene ambiguous. Germline V gene data show CDR1 as MGHRA and CDR2 as YSYEKL. CDR3 length equals 14 residues. V gave up 1 base and J gave up 3 bases, with 10 bases separating them. CDR3 bases: TGCGCCAGCAGCCAAGGCGCGGAATACTACGAGCAGTACTTC. Its translation is CASSQGAEYYEQYF.

The chain couples TRBV5-4 to TRBJ2-5; D is possibly TRBD2 (6 bases). The CDR3 spans 15 residues. Trimming removed 0 bases at V and 1 base at J, with 10 bases between. The V gene's germline CDR1 is SGHNT and CDR2 YYREEE (reference sequence). CDR3 in DNA: TGTGCCAGCAGCTTGGACCGGGGGACCCAAGAGACCCAGTACTTC. Translating gives CASSLDRGTQETQYF.

The chain recombines TRBV29-1 with TRBJ1-3, with TRBD1 matching 9 bases. Per germline, CDR1 SQVTM and CDR2 ANQGSEA. The V gene end was trimmed by 7 bases and the J gene end by 4 bases; junction bases not matched to a gene: 5. The CDR3 runs 13 residues. The CDR3 nucleotides are TGCAGCGCCCACAGGGGGCCGGGAAACACCATATATTTT. It translates to CSAHRGPGNTIYF.

The chain is built from TRBV5-6 and TRBJ2-6, with D tentatively TRBD1 (5 bases). The CDR3 runs 14 residues. Trimming took off 4 bases at V and 2 bases at J, with 7 bases between the two ends. The germline V gene has CDR1 SGHDT and CDR2 YYEEEE. The DNA for the CDR3 is TGTGCCAGCAGCCCCAGGGCTGGGGCCAACGTCCTGACTTTC. It translates to CASSPRAGANVLTF.

This chain joins TRBV28 and TRBJ1-1; weak D call: TRBD1 (5 bases). V was trimmed by 3 bases and J by 0 bases, leaving 26 bases between them. CDR1 and CDR2 (germline): MDHEN, SYDVKM. The CDR3 extends over 20 amino acids. CDR3 coding DNA: TGTGCCAGCAGTTTCTTTGTAGGAGGGACGGCATCAAGGATGAACACTGAAGCTTTCTTT. This encodes CASSFFVGGTASRMNTEAFF.

The rearrangement links TRBV2 to TRBJ1-4; the D is unclear. The length of the CDR3 is 14 residues. Germline values: CDR1 SNHLY, CDR2 FYNNEI. V lost 2 bases and J lost 8, with 12 bases in between. This CDR3 is CASSELTMGEKLFF. The CDR3 bases are TGTGCCAGCAGTGAATTGACTATGGGGGAAAAACTGTTTTTT.

The chain couples TRBV19 to TRBJ2-1, with D perhaps TRBD1 or TRBD2 (6 bases each). CDR3 length equals 15 residues. The V gene's germline CDR1 is LNHDA and CDR2 SQIVND (reference sequence). The V end lost 0 bases, the J end lost 3 bases, and 9 bases lay between the germline ends. CDR3 sequence (DNA): TGTGCCAGTAGTATAGAACGGGGGCTCTACAATGAGCAGTTCTTC. Translation: CASSIERGLYNEQFF.

The chain joins TRBV11-2 to TRBJ2-1; TRBD1 agrees at 11 bases. The CDR3 covers 13 residues. Per germline, CDR1 SGHAT and CDR2 FQNNGV. The junction had 9 bases not matched to a gene; V was cut back by 5 bases and J by 15 bases. CDR3 residues: CASSPRTGGVLFF. In DNA, the CDR3 is TGTGCCAGCAGCCCCCGGACAGGGGGCGTGCTGTTCTTC.

V and J are TRBV7-3 and TRBJ1-1; D is unresolved. The CDR3 extends over 16 amino acids. The germline V gene has CDR1 SGHTA and CDR2 FQGTGA. V was shortened by 5 bases and J by 0 bases, with 16 bases between the two germline ends. The CDR3 is CASSPGGVHMNTEAFF. DNA of the CDR3: TGTGCCAGCAGCCCGGGCGGGGTCCACATGAACACTGAAGCTTTCTTT. Full variable domain (rest looked up from reference TRBV7-3 and TRBJ1-1): GAGVSQTPSNKVTEKGKYVELRCDPISGHTALYWYRQSLGQGPEFLIYFQGTGAADDSGLPNDRFFAVRPEGSVSTLKIQRTERGDSAVYLCASSPGGVHMNTEAFFGQGTRLTVV.

The chain employs TRBV15 and TRBJ1-5; D is perhaps TRBD1 (5 bases). The germline gives CDR1 LNHNV, CDR2 YYDKDF (reference sequence). V was shortened by 0 bases and J by 8 bases, with 11 bases between the two germline ends. The CDR3 spans 14 residues. CDR3 region: CATSRDGGLEPQHF. DNA for the CDR3: TGTGCCACCAGCAGAGATGGGGGTCTCGAGCCCCAGCATTTT.

The chain recombines TRBV4-3 with TRBJ2-1; 11 nucleotides line up with TRBD2. Germline trimming cut 0 bases from V and 6 bases from J; bases unmatched to any gene: 4. The CDR3 contains 16 residues. In germline, CDR1 is LGHNA, CDR2 YSLEER. CDR3 sequence (DNA): TGCGCCAGCAGCCAAGATCAACTAGCGGGAGTCAATGAGCAGTTCTTC. This encodes CASSQDQLAGVNEQFF.

This clone was counted a few times. The chain uses TRBV11-3 and TRBJ2-3; 10 positions match TRBD2. CDR3 length equals 15 residues. V was pared by 5 bases and J by 2 bases, with 4 bases of the junction left unmatched. Germline V lookup: CDR1 SGHNT, CDR2 YENEEA. This CDR3 is CASSSGLAVTDTQYF. In DNA, the CDR3 is TGTGCCAGCAGCAGCGGACTAGCGGTCACAGATACGCAGTATTTT.

This chain uses TRBV5-1 with TRBJ2-7; no clear D gene. The CDR3 contains 15 residues. Per the germline V gene, CDR1 is SGHRS and CDR2 is YFSETQ. The V gene lost 0 bases and the J gene lost 1 base, with 11 bases spanning the gap. CDR3 sequence: CASSLAPGGSYEQYF. The DNA for the CDR3 is TGCGCCAGCAGCTTGGCTCCCGGTGGATCCTACGAGCAGTACTTC.

V gene TRBV27 combines with J gene TRBJ1-6; D remains ambiguous. Looked up from germline, CDR1 is MNHEY and CDR2 is SMNVEV (reference sequence). There are 13 residues in the CDR3. V shed 1 base and J shed 7 bases, with 5 bases lying between them. This CDR3 reads CASSLWSNSPLHF. The CDR3 DNA reads TGTGCCAGCAGTTTATGGTCAAATTCACCCCTCCACTTT.

The chain recombines TRBV28 with TRBJ2-3; 12 nucleotides match TRBD2. This CDR3 region has 15 residues. Germline CDR1 MDHEN, CDR2 SYDVKM. The ends lost 6 bases at V and 10 bases at J; junction bases unmatched: 11. CDR3 bases: TGTGCCAGCAGCCCCGCTAGCGGGGGGGCCAGGGCGCAGTATTTT. Translated: CASSPASGGARAQYF.

CDR3 DNA sequence: TGTGCCAGCAGTTACTCAGCTAGCGGGCCAACCTACGAGCAGTACTTC. This gives the protein CASSYSASGPTYEQYF. V and J are TRBV6-2 or TRBV6-3 and TRBJ2-7, with 8 nucleotides matching TRBD2. CDR3 length: 16 residues. Germline loops: CDR1 MNHEY, CDR2 SVGEGT. V lost 0 bases and J lost 2; bases outside the gene matches: 6.